This T cell receptor beta chain was found in a study of blood T cell repertoires in COVID-19. Study information: In each case, the material was cDNA or gDNA derived from T cells, B-cell-depleted T cells, or PBMCs.

The assay was immunoSEQ multiplex PCR, and TCRdb's table has in-frame clones only and misses some. The sample shows 130,000 or so clones, approximately 81% of them seen only once. The CDR3 consists of 17 residues. V dropped 1 base and J dropped 4 bases, with 19 bases sitting between them. The V gene's germline CDR1 is SEHNR and CDR2 FQNEAQ (reference sequence). This clone occurred once. This receptor was taken from a man aged 55 to 69 with acute or convalescent COVID-19. The source material was peripheral blood. This chain links TRBV7-9 with TRBJ2-5, with D possibly TRBD1 on 6 matching bases. Here the CDR3 DNA reads TGTGCCAGCAGCTTAGGCTTGGGGGCGAGTCAGGGAGAGACCCAGTACTTC. It yields the protein CASSLGLGASQGETQYF.